The present entry profiles one TCR beta chain with its context. This specimen belongs to a study of CD8 T cells in Susac syndrome. Roughly 0.45 to 1 ug RNA was reverse transcribed with random hexamers. TCRdb ran MiXCR on the immunoSEQ multiplex PCR reads and lists one entry per CDR3 protein. The sample has 70,000 to 85,000 distinct CDR3 sequences, 95% to 97% seen once; the top ten hold approximately 0.41%. Per the germline V gene, CDR1 is MDHEN and CDR2 is SYDVKM. The J segment lost 1 base and the V segment lost 7 bases, leaving 6 bases of the junction unmatched. The CDR3 length is 15 residues. The chain combines TRBV28 with TRBJ2-2; 7 bases agree with TRBD1. The sequenced material came from CD8+ T cells from PBMCs. This sequence originates from a human donor with Susac syndrome. In nucleotides, the CDR3 is TGTGCCAGCACCTCCTGGACAGGGAACACCGGGGAGCTGTTTTTT. It encodes CASTSWTGNTGELFF.